These 23 T cell receptor beta chains originate from one sample sequenced in a study of cytomegalovirus exposure and HLA in healthy donors. The PCR ran on 60 Vbeta and 13 Jbeta primers. The data were produced by immunoSEQ multiplex PCR, yet TCRdb's version contains in-frame clones alone and is incomplete. The sample includes 80,000 to 100,000 clones, 80% of them seen just once. The sample consisted of PBMCs. The receptors here all came from a young man in good health and CMV-seronegative.

The count of this clone is one. J is TRBJ2-7 and V is TRBV27, with 10 bases lining up with TRBD1. V was clipped by 2 bases and J by 7 bases; unmatched bases: 8. The CDR3 is 15 amino acids. Per the germline V gene, CDR1 is MNHEY and CDR2 is SMNVEV (reference sequence). CDR3 residues: CASSLQWDRGLEQYF. In nucleotides, the CDR3 is TGTGCCAGCAGTTTACAGTGGGACAGGGGACTGGAGCAGTACTTC.

The chain couples TRBV2 to TRBJ2-2; possible D gene TRBD1, 6 bases. Germline CDR1 SNHLY, CDR2 FYNNEI. The germline V and J ends were trimmed by 5 bases and 1 base, with 14 bases remaining between them. This CDR3 spans 16 amino acids. The CDR3 loop reads CASSTAGTWNTGELFF. The CDR3 bases are TGTGCCAGCAGTACGGCCGGGACATGGAACACCGGGGAGCTGTTTTTT.

CDR3 bases: TGTGCCAGCAGTTATGGGGGCGTGGAGGGCTACACCTTC. Translated, it gives CASSYGGVEGYTF. This sequence joins TRBV6-5 and TRBJ1-2, with D possibly being TRBD1 (6 bases). Trimming pared 3 bases from V and 8 bases from J, leaving 13 bases between. This CDR3 contains 13 residues. The germline CDR1 and CDR2 sequences are MNHEY and SVGAGI.

The rearrangement uses TRBV7-9 and TRBJ2-3, with TRBD1 as a possible D gene (6 bases). The germline V gene encodes CDR1 SEHNR and CDR2 FQNEAQ (reference sequence). The CDR3 runs to 15 residues. V lost 5 bases, J lost 2 bases, and 14 bases lay in between. CDR3 in amino acids: CASSKTGTITDTQYF. The DNA for the CDR3 is TGTGCCAGCAGCAAAACCGGGACAATCACAGATACGCAGTATTTT.

The genes are TRBV7-3 and TRBJ1-6; 7 bases map to TRBD1. Germline CDR1 and CDR2: SGHTA and FQGTGA. The CDR3 spans 13 residues. V was clipped by 6 bases and J by 10 bases; unmatched bases: 6. Here the CDR3 DNA reads TGTGCCAGCAGATACAGGGGTAAGTCACCCCTCCACTTT. Its protein is CASRYRGKSPLHF.

The genes are TRBV7-8 and TRBJ2-2, with 13 bases fitting TRBD2. The J segment lost 5 bases and the V segment lost 5 bases, leaving 5 bases of the junction unmatched. There are 16 residues in the CDR3. In germline, CDR1 is SGHVS, CDR2 FQNEAQ. This CDR3 is CASSGGLAGRTGELFF. CDR3 bases: TGTGCCAGCAGCGGGGGACTAGCGGGACGTACCGGGGAGCTGTTTTTT. The whole variable domain, remainder taken from reference TRBV7-8 and TRBJ2-2, is GAGVSQSPRYKVAKRGQDVALRCDPISGHVSLFWYQQALGQGPEFLTYFQNEAQLDKSGLPSDRFFAERPEGSVSTLKIQRTQQEDSAVYLCASSGGLAGRTGELFFGEGSRLTVL.

V and J are TRBV18 and TRBJ2-3; 8 bases line up with TRBD2. V lost 3 bases, J lost 5 bases, and 10 bases stayed unmatched. Germline CDR1 reads KGHSH; CDR2 reads LQKENI. This CDR3 region has 16 residues. The CDR3 coding sequence is TGTGCCAGCTCACCTGCGGGGGGCGGTTTTGGAGATACGCAGTATTTT. It codes for CASSPAGGGFGDTQYF.

This chain links TRBV15 with TRBJ2-5, with unresolved D. Trimming removed 9 bases from V and 4 bases from J, with 12 bases in between. The germline gives CDR1 LNHNV, CDR2 YYDKDF (reference sequence). This CDR3 has 12 residues. CDR3 bases: TGTGCCACTCAAGAAGCCGGAGAGACCCAGTACTTC. Its translation is CATQEAGETQYF.

The chain uses TRBV25-1 and TRBJ1-5; TRBD1 agrees at 9 bases. V gave up 3 bases and J gave up 4 bases; unmatched junction bases: 7. This CDR3 is built from 16 residues. Per germline, CDR1 MGHDK and CDR2 SYGVNS. The CDR3 DNA is TGTGCCAGCAGTGAGAGTGGGACAGGGATAAATCAGCCCCAGCATTTT. Its protein is CASSESGTGINQPQHF.

The chain links TRBV6-6 to TRBJ2-7, with 12 bases identical to TRBD1. The V segment lost 6 bases and the J segment 7 bases; nucleotides outside the gene matches: 10. Per germline, CDR1 MNHNY and CDR2 SVGAGI (reference sequence). This CDR3 comprises 15 residues. The CDR3 loop is CASSPARDRGREQYF. The CDR3, as DNA: TGTGCCAGCAGCCCAGCCCGGGACAGGGGGCGTGAGCAGTACTTC.

The chain employs TRBV2 and TRBJ1-4, with TRBD1 matching over 7 bases. CDR1 is SNHLY and CDR2 is FYNNEI in the germline V gene. Losses at the gene ends were 4 bases for V and 2 bases for J; bases not matched to a gene: 10. This CDR3 region has 17 residues. Written as DNA, the CDR3 is TGTGCCAGCAGTGCGACAGGGTTTTATGATACTAATGAAAAACTGTTTTTT. This codes for CASSATGFYDTNEKLFF.

This clone was picked up one time. This chain uses TRBV6-6 with TRBJ1-1; 7 bases map to TRBD1. This CDR3 has 13 residues. The germline V gene has CDR1 MNHNY and CDR2 SVGAGI (reference sequence). The junction had 5 bases not matched to a gene; V was cut back by 5 bases and J by 5 bases. The CDR3 DNA is TGTGCCAGCAGTGAGCACAGGGGTACTGAAGCTTTCTTT. It encodes CASSEHRGTEAFF.

V gene TRBV5-6 combines with J gene TRBJ1-2; the match to TRBD1 covers 7 bases. Trimming removed 4 bases from V and 9 bases from J; junction bases left unmatched: 15. The germline V gene encodes CDR1 SGHDT and CDR2 YYEEEE. This CDR3 region has 15 residues. The CDR3 nucleotides are TGTGCCAGCAGCACCTGGACAGGAACTCTCATGAGCTACACCTTC. Its translation is CASSTWTGTLMSYTF.

The rearrangement joins TRBV7-6 to TRBJ2-7; TRBD2 matches at 7 bases. V was clipped by 5 bases and J by 3 bases; unmatched bases: 4. The CDR3 spans 13 residues. Per the germline V gene, CDR1 is SGHVS and CDR2 is FNYEAQ. The CDR3 sequence is CASSVGGGYEQYF. The CDR3 nucleotides read TGTGCCAGCAGCGTGGGCGGGGGCTACGAGCAGTACTTC. Based on the CDR3 plus reference TRBV7-6 and TRBJ2-7, the full variable domain is GAGVSQSPRYKVTKRGQDVALRCDPISGHVSLYWYRQALGQGPEFLTYFNYEAQQDKSGLPNDRFSAERPEGSISTLTIQRTEQRDSAMYRCASSVGGGYEQYFGPGTRLTVT.

The chain recombines TRBV7-2 with TRBJ2-7; 11 bases fit TRBD2. The germline CDR1 and CDR2 sequences are SGHTA and FQGNSA. The CDR3 is 16 residues long. V lost 4 bases to trimming and J lost 2 bases; unmatched junction nucleotides: 7. The CDR3 loop is CASSSRTSGGAYEQYF. The CDR3 DNA reads as TGTGCCAGCAGCTCTAGAACTAGCGGGGGAGCCTACGAGCAGTACTTC.

This sequence joins TRBV6-1 and TRBJ2-3; D is perhaps TRBD1 (5 bases). Germline V gene sequence: CDR1 MNHNS, CDR2 SASEGT. V lost 3 bases and J lost 2, with 12 bases in between. The CDR3 extends over 15 amino acids. The CDR3 sequence is CASSDLGANTDTQYF. DNA of the CDR3: TGTGCCAGCAGTGATCTAGGGGCAAACACAGATACGCAGTATTTT.

The gene calls are TRBV7-9 and TRBJ1-1, with 8 positions matching TRBD1. Germline CDR1 SEHNR, CDR2 FQNEAQ (reference sequence). The CDR3 sequence is 14 residues long. The V gene end was trimmed by 2 bases and the J gene end by 3 bases; junction bases not matched to a gene: 2. Written as DNA, the CDR3 is TGTGCCAGCAGCTTACACAGGGGGGACACTGAAGCTTTCTTT. It translates to CASSLHRGDTEAFF.

The chain links TRBV13 to TRBJ1-6; D not resolved. Between the trimmed V and J ends, which lost 2 bases and 8 bases, there was a span of 4 bases. This CDR3 comprises 12 residues. The germline gives CDR1 PRHDT, CDR2 FYEKMQ (reference sequence). CDR3 loop: CASSLYYSPLHF. The DNA of the CDR3 is TGTGCCAGCAGCTTATATTATTCACCCCTCCACTTT.

The V call is TRBV27, the J call TRBJ1-6; D remains ambiguous. The CDR3 extends over 17 amino acids. V lost 5 bases to trimming and J lost 10 bases, with 24 bases between them. Germline CDR1 reads MNHEY; CDR2 reads SMNVEV (reference sequence). CDR3 region: CASSGSWTFGSKSPLHF. Here the CDR3 DNA reads TGTGCCAGCAGTGGAAGTTGGACTTTTGGGAGTAAATCACCCCTCCACTTT.

The chain recombines TRBV27 with TRBJ1-1; TRBD1 aligns across 7 bases. The J segment lost 11 bases and the V segment lost 3 bases, leaving 18 bases of the junction unmatched. Germline CDR1 and CDR2: MNHEY and SMNVEV (reference sequence). The CDR3 covers 16 residues. Here the CDR3 reads CASSFRRLNRGQRAFF. The CDR3 DNA is TGTGCCAGCAGTTTCAGACGCCTTAACAGGGGACAGAGGGCTTTCTTT.

This clone showed up just once. The rearrangement links TRBV5-8 to TRBJ2-7; maybe TRBD2 (5 bases). V was cut by 0 bases and J by 1 base, with 8 bases left in between. The germline V gene encodes CDR1 SGHTS and CDR2 YDEGEE. This CDR3 region has 14 residues. The CDR3 loop is CASSLDRGSYEQYF. The DNA of the CDR3 is TGTGCCAGCAGCTTGGACCGGGGATCCTACGAGCAGTACTTC.

The J gene is TRBJ1-5, the V gene TRBV28; the D gene is possibly TRBD1 (6 bases). V was cut by 6 bases and J by 7 bases, with 19 bases left in between. Per germline, CDR1 MDHEN and CDR2 SYDVKM. The CDR3 consists of 15 residues. The CDR3 reads CASRGWQGLGQPQHF. For the CDR3, the DNA is TGTGCCAGCAGGGGGTGGCAGGGGCTGGGACAGCCCCAGCATTTT.

In nucleotides, the CDR3 is TGTGCCAGCAGCCCCGGACAGGGAAATGGCTACACCTTC. As protein: CASSPGQGNGYTF. The V and J genes are TRBV28 and TRBJ1-2; 8 bases match TRBD1. Germline lookup yields CDR1 MDHEN and CDR2 SYDVKM. The CDR3 is made up of 13 amino acids. Trimming removed 6 bases from V and 6 bases from J; junction bases left unmatched: 6.